Listed here is a single T cell receptor (beta chain). Its antigen is undetermined. This sample stems from a study of T cell responses to AZD1222 COVID-19 vaccine. Findings and caveats of the study: The study found vaccine-associated CD4 TCRs spanning spike, dominant at 160-218 and 743-854. Repertoire samples came only from after the peak T cell response. After two AZD1222 doses, spike-specific TCR breadth and depth rose versus day 0.

This CDR3 contains 13 residues. Germline trimming cut 4 bases from V and 5 bases from J; bases unmatched to any gene: 3. Germline lookup yields CDR1 ENHRY and CDR2 SYGVKD. The data were produced by immunoSEQ multiplex PCR, yet TCRdb's version contains in-frame clones alone and is incomplete. The profile shows 80,000 to 100,000 clones, roughly 86% of them singletons. The chain joins TRBV10-3 to TRBJ1-1, with 8 bases fitting TRBD1. The sequence came from an adult in good health. The sample in question was peripheral blood, obtained on day 0 of AZD1222 vaccination. CDR3 residues: CAISVQGDTEAFF. CDR3 DNA: TGTGCCATCAGTGTACAGGGGGATACTGAAGCTTTCTTT.